Listed below are T cell receptor beta chains from one sample, sequenced in a study of PD-1 blockade in classical Hodgkin lymphoma. Sequenced by immunoSEQ multiplex PCR; TCRdb stores in-frame clones only, minus some. The data show about 27,000 clones, around 88% seen once. Sequenced here: CD8+ T cells from blood, sampled at baseline. The source is a human donor with classical Hodgkin lymphoma. The CDR3 runs from the conserved cysteine through the conserved F or W. Fields, in order: D gene, clone size, V gene, J gene, CDR3 DNA, CDR3 protein. A D gene is named only where the DNA matches it firmly. Some rows mark clone size as missing; the rest say once, few, many or name a class of expanded clone.

>.|.|TRBV27|TRBJ1-1
TGTGCCACCCTAGGGAACACTGAAGCTTTCTTT
CATLGNTEAFF
>TRBD1|.|TRBV19|TRBJ1-5
TGTGCCAGTAGTATCCATCCGACAGGGGGCACGGATCAGCCCCAGCATTTT
CASSIHPTGGTDQPQHF
>.|.|TRBV7-9|TRBJ2-6
TGTGCCAGCAGCTTTCCGCCGGAGTACTCTGGGGCCAACGTCCTGACTTTC
CASSFPPEYSGANVLTF
>TRBD1|once|TRBV7-9|TRBJ1-2
TGTGCCAGCACCACCAGCGCCGGGACAGCCTATGGCTACACCTTC
CASTTSAGTAYGYTF
>.|.|TRBV10-1|TRBJ2-7
TGCGCCAGCAGTGATGCCTACGAGCAGTACTTC
CASSDAYEQYF
>.|.|TRBV28|TRBJ2-1
TGTGCCAGCAGCCGAAGCTTCCGACCCGACATTGAGCAGTTCTTC
CASSRSFRPDIEQFF
>.|.|TRBV9|TRBJ2-7
TGTGCCAGCAGCGTAGGAGGTGGGGGCTACGAGCAGTACTTC
CASSVGGGGYEQYF
>.|once|TRBV7-8|TRBJ2-5
TGTGCCAGCAGCTTAGGGCTAGAGGCCCCAGAGACCCAGTACTTC
CASSLGLEAPETQYF
>TRBD2|.|TRBV29-1|TRBJ2-1
TGCAGCGTTGAAGCCAGCGGGAGGGTGCCCTACAATGAGCAGTTCTTC
CSVEASGRVPYNEQFF
>.|.|TRBV28|TRBJ1-3
TGTGCCAGCAGTCCCGGAAACACCATATATTTT
CASSPGNTIYF
>TRBD1|.|TRBV4-2|TRBJ1-5
TGTGCCAGCGGATGGACAGGGGAGGTTCAGCCCCAGCATTTT
CASGWTGEVQPQHF
>.|.|TRBV27|TRBJ2-7
TGTGCCAGCAGTAGGGCCGGAGCCCACGAGCAGTACTTC
CASSRAGAHEQYF
>.|.|TRBV11-2|TRBJ1-2
TGTGCCAGCAGAACAGGGTCCTATGGCTACACCTTC
CASRTGSYGYTF
>TRBD2|.|TRBV25-1|TRBJ2-1
TGTGCCAGCAGTGAAGGGACTAGCGGGAGGAACAATGAGCAGTTCTTC
CASSEGTSGRNNEQFF
>TRBD1|.|TRBV19|TRBJ1-2
TGTGCCAGTAGTAAGGTGCCGGGACAGGGCCCTATTAACTATGGCTACACCTTC
CASSKVPGQGPINYGYTF
>.|.|TRBV27|TRBJ1-2
TGTGCCAGCAGTTTGCAGGGTGGGTACTATGGCTACACCTTC
CASSLQGGYYGYTF
>.|.|TRBV28|TRBJ2-7
TGTGCCAGCAGTCCCGCACTGGGAGGACTCTTGTCTAACTACGAGCAGTACTTC
CASSPALGGLLSNYEQYF
>.|.|TRBV27|TRBJ2-5
TGTGCCAGCAGTTTTTCTAGGCGGGCAGAGACCCAGTACTTC
CASSFSRRAETQYF
>.|few|TRBV27|TRBJ1-2
TGTGCCAGCAGGCTAAGGACAGCGAATCTCCGGTATGGCTACACCTTC
CASRLRTANLRYGYTF
>.|.|TRBV9|TRBJ2-3
TGTGCCAGCAGCGGAAACAGGGTAGCCAGCACAGATACGCAGTATTTT
CASSGNRVASTDTQYF
>.|.|TRBV27|TRBJ2-5
TGTGCCAGCAGTTTACTGTCAGGGAAAGAGACCCAGTACTTC
CASSLLSGKETQYF
>.|.|TRBV28|TRBJ2-1
TGTGCCAGCAGTTTATTGCTTGCCAGCAATGAGCAGTTCTTC
CASSLLLASNEQFF
>.|.|TRBV6-1|TRBJ1-5
TGTGCCAGCAGTGACCCGTCGGACACTCCCTATCCGCCCCAGCATTTT
CASSDPSDTPYPPQHF
>TRBD1|.|TRBV27|TRBJ1-1
TGTGCCAGCAGTTTAATGGGACAGGGGGGCACTGAAGCTTTCTTT
CASSLMGQGGTEAFF
>.|few|TRBV2|TRBJ2-5
TGTGCCAGCAGGTCCAGCCCCCGGGAGCAAGAGACCCAGTACTTC
CASRSSPREQETQYF
>.|.|TRBV19|TRBJ2-7
TGTGCCAGTAGTGCCATGGGACATGTCTACGAGCAGTACTTC
CASSAMGHVYEQYF
>TRBD1|.|TRBV28|TRBJ1-3
TGTGCCAGCAGTTCGGGACAGGGGTACACCATATATTTT
CASSSGQGYTIYF
>.|.|TRBV9|TRBJ1-1
TGTGCCAGCAGTCATGGTGAGGGGTCAAACACTGAAGCTTTCTTT
CASSHGEGSNTEAFF
>.|.|TRBV27|TRBJ2-5
TGTGCCAGCAGTTCCGCGGACGAGACCCAGTACTTC
CASSSADETQYF
>TRBD2|.|TRBV9|TRBJ2-1
TGTGCCCGTCTTGAGCGGGAGTGTCCGGACAATGAGCAGTTCTTC
CARLERECPDNEQFF
>TRBD1|.|TRBV9|TRBJ2-7
TGTGCCAGCAGCCCCGGACAGGGGTACGAGCAGTACTTC
CASSPGQGYEQYF
>.|.|TRBV7-8|TRBJ2-7
TGTGCCAGCAGCGTCGTCAGCGGTAGCTCCTACGAGCAGTACTTC
CASSVVSGSSYEQYF
>.|.|TRBV5-1|TRBJ1-1
TGCGCCAGCAGCTTGGATGGGGCAATGAACACTGAAGCTTTCTTT
CASSLDGAMNTEAFF
>.|.|TRBV6-1|TRBJ2-3
TGTGCCAGCAGTTATAGCGGCAGCACAGATACGCAGTATTTT
CASSYSGSTDTQYF
>TRBD1|.|TRBV27|TRBJ2-5
TGTGCCAGCAGCCCCGGGACAGTAGAGACCCAGTACTTC
CASSPGTVETQYF
>TRBD1|.|TRBV7-9|TRBJ1-2
TGTGCCAGCACCTGGACAGGAGATAACTATGGCTACACCTTC
CASTWTGDNYGYTF
>.|once|TRBV9|TRBJ2-5
TGTGCCAGTGGGGAGACCCAGTACTTC
CASGETQYF
>.|.|TRBV15|TRBJ1-1
TGTGCCACCAGCAGATACAGGGAGGGGAGCGCTGAAGCTTTCTTT
CATSRYREGSAEAFF
>TRBD2|.|TRBV28|TRBJ2-1
TGTGCCAGCAGTTTTATTGGAAGGGGACCGGGACTAGCGACGAATGAGCAGTTCTTC
CASSFIGRGPGLATNEQFF
>TRBD2|.|TRBV7-9|TRBJ2-2
TGTGCCAGCAAACTCGGGAGGGCCGCCGGGGAGCTGTTTTTT
CASKLGRAAGELFF
>TRBD2|.|TRBV7-9|TRBJ2-4
TGTGCCAGCAGCTTAGAAGTAGCGGGTCTAGCCAAAAACATTCAGTACTTC
CASSLEVAGLAKNIQYF
>.|.|TRBV12-2|TRBJ2-7
TGTGCAAGTCGCTCCCCTCAACGTGGGGCTAGCAGCTACGAGCAGTACTTC
CASRSPQRGASSYEQYF
>TRBD1|.|TRBV6-9|TRBJ1-5
TGTGCCACCCAGGGGGACAAACAGGGGCCCAGCAATCAGCCCCAGCATTTT
CATQGDKQGPSNQPQHF
>TRBD2|.|TRBV9|TRBJ2-3
TGTGCCAGCAGCCCAGCTAGCGGGAGGGCCACAGATACGCAGTATTTT
CASSPASGRATDTQYF
>.|.|TRBV14|TRBJ2-7
TGTGCCAGCAGCCCCGGCCGGGGGCCGGGCTACGAGCAGTACTTC
CASSPGRGPGYEQYF
>.|.|TRBV28|TRBJ2-7
TGTGCCAGCAGTCCAACAGGGACAAGTTACGAGCAGTACTTC
CASSPTGTSYEQYF
>TRBD2|.|TRBV6-6|TRBJ2-1
TGTGCCAGCAGTCCACCGGGACTAGCCAAGGAAGAGCAGTTCTTC
CASSPPGLAKEEQFF
>.|.|TRBV9|TRBJ1-3
TGTGCCAGCAGCGGAAACGGGAACACCATATATTTT
CASSGNGNTIYF
>.|.|TRBV29-1|TRBJ2-7
TGCAGCGCCCAGGGAACCAGGGGACGACCCTACGAGCAGTACTTC
CSAQGTRGRPYEQYF
>.|.|TRBV6-5|TRBJ2-7
TGTGCCAGCAGTTACGAAGGCCCATCCACCTACGAGCAGTACTTC
CASSYEGPSTYEQYF
>TRBD1|.|TRBV19|TRBJ2-7
TGTGCCAGCAGCCCGACAGGGTTAGGACACGAGCAGTACTTC
CASSPTGLGHEQYF
>.|.|TRBV7-9|TRBJ1-5
TGTGCCAGCAACGCTGCCGAAGAGCCCCAGCATTTT
CASNAAEEPQHF
>.|.|TRBV30|TRBJ2-1
TGTGCCTGGTCGAGCCGTCCCTCCTACAATGAGCAGTTCTTC
CAWSSRPSYNEQFF